The clone carrying this T cell receptor (beta chain) has more than one count but fewer than ten. V was cut by 4 bases and J by 2 bases, with 9 bases left in between. Germline values: CDR1 KGHSH, CDR2 LQKENI. The CDR3 length is 15 residues. This sample is drawn from a study of early T cells in non-severe SARS-CoV-2 infection. TCRdb passed the 5' RACE reads through MiXCR, listing each CDR3 protein once. The table lists about 83,000 distinct CDR3 sequences, around an eighth of them singletons. The sequenced material came from whole blood. The chain links TRBV18 to TRBJ2-6; D is unclear. The sequence came from an adult who was a healthcare worker with PCR-confirmed SARS-CoV-2 infection or an uninfected control (not recorded which). CDR3 sequence reads: CASSLPPAGANVLTF. DNA for the CDR3: TGTGCCAGCTCACTCCCCCCGGCTGGGGCCAACGTCCTGACTTTC.